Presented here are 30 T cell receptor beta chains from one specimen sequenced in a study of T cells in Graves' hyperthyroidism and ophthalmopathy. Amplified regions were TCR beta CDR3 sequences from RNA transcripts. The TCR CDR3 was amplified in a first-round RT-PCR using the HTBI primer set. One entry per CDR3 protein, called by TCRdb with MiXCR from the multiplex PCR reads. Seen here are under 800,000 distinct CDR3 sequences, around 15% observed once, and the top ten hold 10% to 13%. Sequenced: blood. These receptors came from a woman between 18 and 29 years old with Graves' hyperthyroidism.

CDR3 DNA sequence: TGTGCCAGCAGCTCGCCAATCGTCCCCGGGGGGTACCAAGAGACCCAGTACTTC. It encodes CASSSPIVPGGYQETQYF. V is TRBV7-9 and J is TRBJ2-5; 7 bases map to TRBD2. Per germline, CDR1 SEHNR and CDR2 FQNEAQ (reference sequence). The CDR3 loop spans 18 amino acids. V lost 4 bases and J lost 0; bases outside the gene matches: 14. The full variable domain, in which reference TRBV7-9 and TRBJ2-5 provide the parts outside the CDR3, is DTGVSQNPRHKITKRGQNVTFRCDPISEHNRLYWYRQTLGQGPEFLTYFQNEAQLEKSRLLSDRFSAERPKGSFSTLEIQRTEQGDSAMYLCASSSPIVPGGYQETQYFGPGTRLLVL.

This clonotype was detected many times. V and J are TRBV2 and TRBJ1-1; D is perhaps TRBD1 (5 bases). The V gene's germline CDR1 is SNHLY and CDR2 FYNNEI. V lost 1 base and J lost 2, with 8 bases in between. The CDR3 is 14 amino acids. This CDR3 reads CASSEVGGNTEAFF. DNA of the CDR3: TGTGCCAGCAGTGAAGTGGGGGGTAACACTGAAGCTTTCTTT.

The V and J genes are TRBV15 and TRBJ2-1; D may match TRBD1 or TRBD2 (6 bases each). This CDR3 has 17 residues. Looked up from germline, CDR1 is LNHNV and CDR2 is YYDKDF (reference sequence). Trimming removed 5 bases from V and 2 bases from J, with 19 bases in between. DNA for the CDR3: TGTGCCACCAGCTCCCTCGGGTCCCGGGGGCCCTACAATGAGCAGTTCTTC. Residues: CATSSLGSRGPYNEQFF.

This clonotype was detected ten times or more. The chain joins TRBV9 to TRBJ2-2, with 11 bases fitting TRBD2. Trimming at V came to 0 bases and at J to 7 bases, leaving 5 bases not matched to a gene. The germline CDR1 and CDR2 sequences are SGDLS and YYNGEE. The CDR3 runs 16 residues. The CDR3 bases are TGTGCCAGCAGCGTAGGAATAGCGGGAGGGGACGGGGAGCTGTTTTTT. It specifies CASSVGIAGGDGELFF. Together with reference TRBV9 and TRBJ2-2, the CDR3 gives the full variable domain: DSGVTQTPKHLITATGQRVTLRCSPRSGDLSVYWYQQSLDQGLQFLIQYYNGEERAKGNILERFSAQQFPDLHSELNLSSLELGDSALYFCASSVGIAGGDGELFFGEGSRLTVL.

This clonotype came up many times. Written as DNA, the CDR3 is TGTGCCAGCAGCTTGGCGGGGACTGCACAAGAGACCCAGTACTTC. This codes for CASSLAGTAQETQYF. The chain joins TRBV7-9 to TRBJ2-5; perhaps TRBD2 as D (6 bases). Germline CDR1 is SEHNR and CDR2 is FQNEAQ (reference sequence). This CDR3 region has 15 residues. The ends were cut back, 3 bases at V and 2 bases at J, with 13 bases in the middle. Combining the CDR3 with reference TRBV7-9 and TRBJ2-5 gives the whole variable domain DTGVSQNPRHKITKRGQNVTFRCDPISEHNRLYWYRQTLGQGPEFLTYFQNEAQLEKSRLLSDRFSAERPKGSFSTLEIQRTEQGDSAMYLCASSLAGTAQETQYFGPGTRLLVL.

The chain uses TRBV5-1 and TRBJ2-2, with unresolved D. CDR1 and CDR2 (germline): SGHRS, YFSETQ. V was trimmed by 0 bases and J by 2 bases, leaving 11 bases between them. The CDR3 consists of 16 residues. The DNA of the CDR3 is TGCGCCAGCAGCTTGGGTATCAGAATAAACACCGGGGAGCTGTTTTTT. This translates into CASSLGIRINTGELFF.

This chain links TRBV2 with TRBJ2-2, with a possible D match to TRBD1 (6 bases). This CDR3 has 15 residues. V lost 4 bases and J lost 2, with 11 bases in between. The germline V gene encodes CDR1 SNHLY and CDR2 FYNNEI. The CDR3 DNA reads TGTGCCAGCAGTGTGGGACACCCCAACACCGGGGAGCTGTTTTTT. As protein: CASSVGHPNTGELFF.

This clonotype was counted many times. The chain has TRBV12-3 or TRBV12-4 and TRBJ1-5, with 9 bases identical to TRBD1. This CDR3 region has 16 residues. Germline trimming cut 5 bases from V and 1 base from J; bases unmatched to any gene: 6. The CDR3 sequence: CASSHTGGISNQPQHF. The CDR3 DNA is TGTGCCAGCAGTCACACAGGGGGCATCAGCAATCAGCCCCAGCATTTT.

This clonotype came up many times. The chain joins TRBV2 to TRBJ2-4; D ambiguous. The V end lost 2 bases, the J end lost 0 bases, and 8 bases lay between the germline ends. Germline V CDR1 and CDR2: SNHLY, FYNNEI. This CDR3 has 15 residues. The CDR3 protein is CASSELLLAKNIQYF. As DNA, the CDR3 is TGTGCCAGCAGTGAACTACTCCTAGCCAAAAACATTCAGTACTTC. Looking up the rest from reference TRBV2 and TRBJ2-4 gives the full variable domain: EPEVTQTPSHQVTQMGQEVILRCVPISNHLYFYWYRQILGQKVEFLVSFYNNEISEKSEIFDDQFSVERPDGSNFTLKIRSTKLEDSAMYFCASSELLLAKNIQYFGAGTRLSVL.

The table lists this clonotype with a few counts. The chain's CDR3 is CASSLQLYQETQYF. CDR3 coding DNA: TGTGCCAGCAGCCTCCAGCTGTACCAAGAGACCCAGTACTTC. The J gene is TRBJ2-5, the V gene TRBV3-1; D gene unclear. The germline V and J ends were trimmed by 4 bases and 0 bases, with 9 bases remaining between them. The germline V gene encodes CDR1 LGHDT and CDR2 YNNKEL (reference sequence). The CDR3 covers 14 residues.

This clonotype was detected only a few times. The CDR3 spells CASSPGWVDQPQHF. CDR3 DNA: TGTGCCAGCAGCCCCGGCTGGGTGGATCAGCCCCAGCATTTT. The chain combines TRBV5-5 with TRBJ1-5; D is uncertain. V lost 4 bases and J lost 5, with 13 bases in between. This CDR3 has 14 residues. Germline lookup yields CDR1 SGHKS and CDR2 YYEKEE (reference sequence).

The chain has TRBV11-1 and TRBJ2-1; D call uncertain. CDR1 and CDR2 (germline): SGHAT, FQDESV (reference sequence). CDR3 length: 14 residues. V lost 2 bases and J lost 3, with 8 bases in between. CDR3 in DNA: TGTGCCAGCAGCTTAAGCGTCCTCTACAATGAGCAGTTCTTC. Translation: CASSLSVLYNEQFF.

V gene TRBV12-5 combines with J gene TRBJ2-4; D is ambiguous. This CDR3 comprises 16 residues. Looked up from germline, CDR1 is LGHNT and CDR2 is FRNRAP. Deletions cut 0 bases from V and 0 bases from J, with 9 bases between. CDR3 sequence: CASGLVVQPAKNIQYF. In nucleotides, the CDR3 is TGTGCTAGTGGTTTGGTGGTCCAACCAGCCAAAAACATTCAGTACTTC. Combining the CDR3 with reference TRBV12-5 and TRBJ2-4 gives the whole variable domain DARVTQTPRHKVTEMGQEVTMRCQPILGHNTVFWYRQTMMQGLELLAYFRNRAPLDDSGMPKDRFSAEMPDATLATLKIQPSEPRDSAVYFCASGLVVQPAKNIQYFGAGTRLSVL.

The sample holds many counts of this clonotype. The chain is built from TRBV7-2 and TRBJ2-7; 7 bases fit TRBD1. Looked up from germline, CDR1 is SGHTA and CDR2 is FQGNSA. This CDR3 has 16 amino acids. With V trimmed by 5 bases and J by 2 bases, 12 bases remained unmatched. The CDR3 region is CASSPTEFTGAYEQYF. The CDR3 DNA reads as TGTGCCAGCAGCCCTACCGAATTCACAGGGGCCTACGAGCAGTACTTC. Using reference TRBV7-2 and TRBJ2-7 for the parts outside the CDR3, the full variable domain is GAGVSQSPSNKVTEKGKDVELRCDPISGHTALYWYRQSLGQGLEFLIYFQGNSAPDKSGLPSDRFSAERTGGSVSTLTIQRTQQEDSAVYLCASSPTEFTGAYEQYFGPGTRLTVT.

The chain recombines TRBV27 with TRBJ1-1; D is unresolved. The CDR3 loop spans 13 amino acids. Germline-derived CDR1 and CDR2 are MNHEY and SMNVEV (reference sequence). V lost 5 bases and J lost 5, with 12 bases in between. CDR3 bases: TGTGCCAGCAGTCCTTTAGGACGAACTGAAGCTTTCTTT. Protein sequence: CASSPLGRTEAFF.

For the CDR3, the DNA is TGTGCCAGTCAAGGGTGGGGCGAGCAGTACTTC. It translates to CASQGWGEQYF. The rearrangement joins TRBV2 to TRBJ2-7; D not certain. The CDR3 runs to 11 residues. Germline assignment: CDR1 SNHLY and CDR2 FYNNEI. Trimming stripped 9 bases from V and 6 bases from J, with 12 bases between.

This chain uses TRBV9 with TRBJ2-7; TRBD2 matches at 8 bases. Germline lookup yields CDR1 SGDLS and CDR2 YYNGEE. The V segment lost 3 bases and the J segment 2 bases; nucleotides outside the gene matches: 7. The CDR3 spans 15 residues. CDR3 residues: CASSAIAGRPYEQYF. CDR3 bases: TGTGCCAGCAGCGCCATAGCGGGACGTCCCTACGAGCAGTACTTC.

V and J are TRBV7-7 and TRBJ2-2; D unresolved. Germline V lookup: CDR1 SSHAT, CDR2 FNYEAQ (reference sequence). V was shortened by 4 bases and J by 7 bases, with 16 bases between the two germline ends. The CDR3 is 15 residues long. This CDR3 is CASSSQVPSGGELFF. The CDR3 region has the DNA TGTGCCAGCAGCTCCCAGGTCCCCTCCGGCGGGGAGCTGTTTTTT.

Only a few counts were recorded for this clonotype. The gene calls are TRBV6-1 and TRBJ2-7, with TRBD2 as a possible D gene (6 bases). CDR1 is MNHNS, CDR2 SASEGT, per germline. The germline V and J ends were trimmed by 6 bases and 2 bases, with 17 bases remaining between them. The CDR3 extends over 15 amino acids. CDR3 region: CASSLEASATYEQYF. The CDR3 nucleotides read TGTGCCAGCAGCCTTGAGGCTAGCGCAACCTACGAGCAGTACTTC.

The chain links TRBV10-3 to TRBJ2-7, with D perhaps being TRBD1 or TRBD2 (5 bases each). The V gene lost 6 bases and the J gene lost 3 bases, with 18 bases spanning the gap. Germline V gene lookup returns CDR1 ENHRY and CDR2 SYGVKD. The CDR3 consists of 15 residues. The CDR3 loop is CAIRIRQWGSYEQYF. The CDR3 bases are TGTGCCATCAGGATAAGACAGTGGGGGAGCTACGAGCAGTACTTC.

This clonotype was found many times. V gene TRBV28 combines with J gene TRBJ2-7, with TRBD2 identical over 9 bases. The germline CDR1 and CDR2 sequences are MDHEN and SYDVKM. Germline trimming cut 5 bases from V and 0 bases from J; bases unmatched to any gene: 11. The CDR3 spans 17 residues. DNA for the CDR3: TGTGCCAGCAGTCCCTCCTGGACTAGCGCTAGCTCCTACGAGCAGTACTTC. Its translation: CASSPSWTSASSYEQYF.

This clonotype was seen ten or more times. The CDR3 DNA reads as TGTGCCAGCAGTAGACGGGGCGGCTCCTACAATGAGCAGTTCTTC. Translation gives CASSRRGGSYNEQFF. The rearrangement links TRBV12-3 or TRBV12-4 to TRBJ2-1; D may correspond to TRBD1 or TRBD2 (5 bases each). This CDR3 comprises 15 residues. V dropped 5 bases and J dropped 0 bases, with 11 bases sitting between them.

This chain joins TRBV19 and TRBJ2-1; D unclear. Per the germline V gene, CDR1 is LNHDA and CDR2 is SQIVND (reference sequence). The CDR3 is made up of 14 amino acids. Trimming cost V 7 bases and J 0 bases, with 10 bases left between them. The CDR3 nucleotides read TGTGCCAGTACCAAGGCTAGCTCCTACAATGAGCAGTTCTTC. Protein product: CASTKASSYNEQFF.

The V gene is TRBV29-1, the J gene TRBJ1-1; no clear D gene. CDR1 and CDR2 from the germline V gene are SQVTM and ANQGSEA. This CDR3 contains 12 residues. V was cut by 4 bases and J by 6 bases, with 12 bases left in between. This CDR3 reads CSVVGEGAEAFF. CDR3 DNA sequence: TGCAGCGTTGTAGGTGAGGGCGCTGAAGCTTTCTTT.

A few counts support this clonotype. In DNA, the CDR3 is TGTGCCAGCAGTTACGACGGCGGGGGCTCCTACGAGCAGTACTTC. It yields the protein CASSYDGGGSYEQYF. The rearrangement uses TRBV6-5 and TRBJ2-7; 7 positions agree with TRBD2. This CDR3 comprises 15 residues. V lost 2 bases to trimming and J lost 0 bases; unmatched junction nucleotides: 4. Germline loops: CDR1 MNHEY, CDR2 SVGAGI.

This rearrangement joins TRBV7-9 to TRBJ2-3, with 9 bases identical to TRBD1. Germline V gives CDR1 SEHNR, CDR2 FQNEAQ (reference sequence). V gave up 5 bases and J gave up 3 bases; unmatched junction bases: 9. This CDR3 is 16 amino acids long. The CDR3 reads CASSPDRGITTDTQYF. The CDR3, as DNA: TGTGCCAGCAGCCCTGACAGGGGGATCACGACAGATACGCAGTATTTT.

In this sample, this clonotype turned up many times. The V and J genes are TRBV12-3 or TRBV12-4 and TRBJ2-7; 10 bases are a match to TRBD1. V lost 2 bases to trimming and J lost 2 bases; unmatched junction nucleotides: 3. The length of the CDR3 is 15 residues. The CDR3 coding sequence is TGTGCCAGCAGTTTATCCGGGACAGGGGCCTACGAGCAGTACTTC. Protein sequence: CASSLSGTGAYEQYF.

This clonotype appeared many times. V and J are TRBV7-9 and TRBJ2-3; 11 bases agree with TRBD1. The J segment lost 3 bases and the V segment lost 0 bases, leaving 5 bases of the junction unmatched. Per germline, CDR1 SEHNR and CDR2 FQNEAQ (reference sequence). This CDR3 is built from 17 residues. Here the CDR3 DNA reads TGTGCCAGCAGCTTAGCCCTTGGGACAGGGGGAACAGATACGCAGTATTTT. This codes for CASSLALGTGGTDTQYF. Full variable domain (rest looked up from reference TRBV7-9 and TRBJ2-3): DTGVSQNPRHKITKRGQNVTFRCDPISEHNRLYWYRQTLGQGPEFLTYFQNEAQLEKSRLLSDRFSAERPKGSFSTLEIQRTEQGDSAMYLCASSLALGTGGTDTQYFGPGTRLTVL.

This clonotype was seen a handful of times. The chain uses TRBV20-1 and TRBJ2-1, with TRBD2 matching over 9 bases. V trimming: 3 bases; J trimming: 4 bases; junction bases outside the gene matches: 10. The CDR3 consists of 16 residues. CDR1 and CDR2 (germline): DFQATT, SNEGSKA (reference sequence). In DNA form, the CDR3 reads TGCAGTGCTAGGCCCTTAGCGGGAGTATGGTACAATGAGCAGTTCTTC. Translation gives CSARPLAGVWYNEQFF.

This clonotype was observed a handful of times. CDR3 sequence: CASNLGQHNEQFF. DNA of the CDR3: TGTGCCAGCAACCTCGGACAGCACAATGAGCAGTTCTTC. This chain connects TRBV5-6 to TRBJ2-1; D is perhaps TRBD1 (6 bases). The V gene's germline CDR1 is SGHDT and CDR2 YYEEEE. The CDR3 extends over 13 amino acids. Trimming pared 6 bases from V and 5 bases from J, leaving 12 bases between.